The 5 T cell receptor beta chains reported below all come from one sample, sequenced in a study of cytomegalovirus exposure and HLA in healthy donors. The PCR ran on 60 Vbeta and 13 Jbeta primers. Libraries were prepared by immunoSEQ multiplex PCR; TCRdb keeps only in-frame clonotypes and omits some of them. The sample consists of some 150,000 clones, roughly three quarters of them appearing once. Material: PBMCs. These receptors were obtained from a woman in her 50s in good health and CMV-seronegative.

This clone was seen a handful of times. The chain employs TRBV19 and TRBJ2-1; 7 bases align to TRBD1. This CDR3 is built from 16 residues. The germline gives CDR1 LNHDA, CDR2 SQIVND (reference sequence). Trimming removed 6 bases from V and 0 bases from J; junction bases left unmatched: 8. The CDR3 sequence: CASRAGQDDSYNEQFF. The DNA of the CDR3 is TGTGCCAGTAGGGCCGGACAGGACGACTCCTACAATGAGCAGTTCTTC.

The chain joins TRBV6-1 to TRBJ2-3; TRBD2 matches at 10 bases. V shed 5 bases, J shed 4 bases, and the junction held 3 bases outside the gene matches. The CDR3 covers 14 residues. Per germline, CDR1 MNHNS and CDR2 SASEGT. The CDR3 here is CASSSSGGADTQYF. The CDR3, as DNA: TGTGCCAGCAGTTCTAGCGGGGGTGCAGATACGCAGTATTTT.

V is TRBV19 and J is TRBJ2-1; 10 bases map to TRBD2. This CDR3 contains 15 residues. Unmatched junction bases numbered 6, after V lost 2 bases and J lost 8 bases. Looked up from germline, CDR1 is LNHDA and CDR2 is SQIVND (reference sequence). The CDR3, as DNA: TGTGCCAGTAGTATAAAGCGGGGGGGCCTACATGAGCAGTTCTTC. Translated: CASSIKRGGLHEQFF.

The chain employs TRBV6-1 and TRBJ2-7, with no clear D. The CDR3 is 14 residues long. CDR1 is MNHNS and CDR2 is SASEGT in the germline V gene. Trimming took off 2 bases at V and 4 bases at J, with 12 bases between the two ends. The CDR3 is CASSELNSLYEQYF. CDR3 in DNA: TGTGCCAGCAGTGAACTAAATTCACTATACGAGCAGTACTTC.

This clone was seen once. J is TRBJ1-2 and V is TRBV4-2; no clear D. CDR3 length: 13 residues. V was shortened by 0 bases and J by 7 bases, with 9 bases between the two germline ends. Germline CDR1 is LGHNA and CDR2 is YNFKEQ. Written as DNA, the CDR3 is TGTGCCAGCAGCCAAGAGATTGAGAGTGGCTACACCTTC. It is translated as CASSQEIESGYTF.